Only a few counts were recorded for the clone carrying this TCR beta chain. The antigen is unknown. This CDR3 spans 14 amino acids. The V gene's germline CDR1 is DFQATT and CDR2 SNEGSKA (reference sequence). V was shortened by 3 bases and J by 0 bases, with 10 bases between the two germline ends. Isolation per sample recovered at least 6 million PBMCs. This specimen belongs to a study of blood T cells in healthy people across ages. A sample-barcoded 5' primer and a J-beta primer mix were used in a second PCR of roughly 7 to 11 cycles. TCRdb called the 5' RACE reads again in MiXCR, with one record for every CDR3 protein. The data contain 1.5 million to 2 million distinct CDR3 sequences, around half of them singletons. Regarding the study as a whole: The study lacked donor CMV status, which possibly confounded expanded clonotype changes. When one million T cells were used, diversity estimates were thought to be underestimates.

The TCR originated in a woman between 40 and 50 years old in good health. J is TRBJ2-3 and V is TRBV20-1; the D is unclear. Sequenced input: blood. Here the CDR3 DNA reads TGCAGTGCTAGGCACGCCCAAAGCACAGATACGCAGTATTTT. Protein product: CSARHAQSTDTQYF.